This T cell receptor (beta chain) was sequenced during a study of T-cell reconstitution after alpha-beta-depleted transplantation in children (dated by TCRdb to 2016 to 2018). Context from the whole study: Using TCR repertoire profiling, the study followed T-cell immune reconstitution in a quantitative way in children after TCRalphabeta/CD19-depleted allogeneic hematopoietic cell transplantation.

The CDR3 numbers 16 residues from cysteine through phenylalanine. CDR3 DNA only is kept here, 48 bases in frame from base 1. V is reduced by 2 bases and J by 4 bases, leaving a spacing of 17 bases between them. The germline V gene supplies CDR1 KGHSH and CDR2 LQKENI. Turning to this clonotype: Its antigen remains unidentified. No base quality values were provided; no much bigger clone lies one nucleotide off.

Libraries came from PCR. Sequencer: Illumina HiSeq 2500. TCR library preparation used molecular barcoding, with unique molecular identifiers applied to normalize quantification of the TCRbeta repertoire. TCRdb redid the processing of the public reads, applying fastp at Q25 and MiXCR, and retained in-frame beta chains. Each CDR3 protein gets just one entry, which takes the most common genes and DNA from the rows behind it. The sample table contains some 600,000 distinct CDR3 sequences; only one count was recorded for over 15% of them. In total, the top ten clones hold about 1.1% of the sample. The rearranged segments are TRBV18 and TRBJ1-2; the D segment could be TRBD1, given 5 matching bases. This TCR was recovered from a human donor who donated a stem cell graft to a child with acute myeloid leukemia. The source material was PBMCs from the stem cell graft donor, sampled from the stem cell graft. The CDR3 region reads CASSPEPGGLRYGYTF. The DNA is TGTGCCAGCTCACCAGAACCTGGGGGATTACGCTATGGCTACACCTTC.